Each of the 11 T cell receptor beta chains below was sequenced from the same sample in a study of beta chain features in type 1 diabetes. Investigators reverse transcribed all isolated RNA, so they sequenced expressed TCRB transcripts. This table comes from immunoSEQ multiplex PCR, and its TCRdb copy is limited to in-frame clones, with some not included. Here the sample spans approximately 250,000 clones, 11% to 15% being singletons. Sequenced input: naive CD4+ T cells from blood. These receptors were taken from a woman between 40 and 55 years old in good health.

This clone turned up a few times. The rearrangement joins TRBV19 to TRBJ1-2; 7 bases align to TRBD1. V lost 3 bases and J lost 4; bases outside the gene matches: 2. This CDR3 is built from 13 residues. Germline CDR1 and CDR2: LNHDA and SQIVND (reference sequence). The CDR3 DNA follows: TGTGCCAGTAGTATGGACAGGATCTATGGCTACACCTTC. Its protein product is CASSMDRIYGYTF.

The rearrangement uses TRBV27 and TRBJ1-1, with D possibly matching TRBD1 (5 bases). This CDR3 contains 17 residues. Per the germline V gene, CDR1 is MNHEY and CDR2 is SMNVEV (reference sequence). Between the trimmed V and J ends, which lost 1 base and 0 bases, there was a span of 15 bases. Here the CDR3 reads CASSLFRAAGMNTEAFF. CDR3 nucleotide sequence: TGTGCCAGCAGTTTATTCAGGGCAGCAGGGATGAACACTGAAGCTTTCTTT.

V usage is TRBV27 and J usage is TRBJ1-2, with TRBD1 matching over 10 bases. This CDR3 region has 15 residues. V was pared by 3 bases and J by 3 bases, with 4 bases of the junction left unmatched. The V gene's germline CDR1 is MNHEY and CDR2 SMNVEV (reference sequence). CDR3 bases: TGTGCCAGCAGTTTTCAGGACAGGGGGGACTATGGCTACACCTTC. Its protein product is CASSFQDRGDYGYTF.

V and J are TRBV29-1 and TRBJ2-1; 8 nucleotides agree with TRBD1. The germline gives CDR1 SQVTM, CDR2 ANQGSEA. Trimming at V came to 4 bases and at J to 5 bases, leaving 16 bases not matched to a gene. The length of the CDR3 is 17 residues. CDR3 sequence reads: CSVAGWAGGEHNNEQFF. The CDR3 coding sequence is TGCAGCGTTGCTGGGTGGGCAGGGGGCGAACACAACAATGAGCAGTTCTTC.

This clone was counted many times. The chain recombines TRBV18 with TRBJ1-1; D remains ambiguous. Trimming removed 1 base from V and 7 bases from J, with 7 bases in between. Germline CDR1 KGHSH, CDR2 LQKENI. The CDR3 has 12 residues. The CDR3 loop is CASSPLGVEAFF. The CDR3 bases are TGTGCCAGCTCACCACTCGGAGTTGAAGCTTTCTTT.

The chain joins TRBV6-5 to TRBJ1-1; D is undetermined. V dropped 2 bases and J dropped 1 base, with 8 bases sitting between them. The CDR3 runs 14 residues. Per germline, CDR1 MNHEY and CDR2 SVGAGI. This chain's CDR3 is CASSYDNSNTEAFF. CDR3 bases: TGTGCCAGCAGTTACGACAATTCGAACACTGAAGCTTTCTTT.

Details on this clone: This specimen includes other DNA sequences encoding the same CDR3. V is TRBV6-5 and J is TRBJ1-5, with 7 bases matching TRBD1. There are 14 residues in the CDR3. CDR1 and CDR2 from the germline V gene are MNHEY and SVGAGI. The junction had 5 bases not matched to a gene; V was cut back by 3 bases and J by 6 bases. The DNA for the CDR3 is TGTGCCAGCAGTTATACAGGGGTCGGTCAGCCCCAGCATTTT. It yields the protein CASSYTGVGQPQHF.

J is TRBJ1-5 and V is TRBV7-4; tentatively, D is TRBD1 (6 bases). The germline V gene encodes CDR1 SGHVT and CDR2 SQSDAQ. Trimming left V 8 bases short and J 6 bases short, with 11 bases between. The CDR3 is made up of 12 amino acids. The DNA for the CDR3 is TGTGCCAGCGACCAAGGGGGTCAGCCCCAGCATTTT. Protein sequence: CASDQGGQPQHF. The full variable domain, completed using reference TRBV7-4 and TRBJ1-5, is GAGVSQSPRYKVAKRGRDVALRCDSISGHVTLYWYRQTLGQGSEVLTYSQSDAQRDKSGRPSGRFSAERPERSVSTLKIQRTEQGDSAVYLCASDQGGQPQHFGDGTRLSIL.

The rearrangement uses TRBV6-1 and TRBJ1-2, with 7 bases that match TRBD1. Germline CDR1 is MNHNS and CDR2 is SASEGT. CDR3 size: 13 residues. The junction had 4 bases not matched to a gene; V was cut back by 8 bases and J by 1 base. The CDR3 region has the DNA TGTGCCAGCCTCAGGGGGGTTAACTATGGCTACACCTTC. Protein sequence: CASLRGVNYGYTF.

The chain combines TRBV29-1 with TRBJ2-7, with TRBD2 identical over 7 bases. Trimming at V came to 4 bases and at J to 0 bases, leaving 9 bases not matched to a gene. The germline CDR1 and CDR2 sequences are SQVTM and ANQGSEA. The CDR3 extends over 15 amino acids. Here the CDR3 reads CSVGLWGRASYEQYF. The CDR3 nucleotides are TGCAGCGTTGGGCTGTGGGGGAGGGCCTCCTACGAGCAGTACTTC.

V gene TRBV18 combines with J gene TRBJ2-7, with 8 bases lining up with TRBD1. V was clipped by 8 bases and J by 7 bases; unmatched bases: 10. The CDR3 covers 13 residues. Germline V gives CDR1 KGHSH, CDR2 LQKENI. DNA for the CDR3: TGTGCCAGCGCCCGGGACAGGCAAACAGAGCAGTACTTC. Its translation is CASARDRQTEQYF.